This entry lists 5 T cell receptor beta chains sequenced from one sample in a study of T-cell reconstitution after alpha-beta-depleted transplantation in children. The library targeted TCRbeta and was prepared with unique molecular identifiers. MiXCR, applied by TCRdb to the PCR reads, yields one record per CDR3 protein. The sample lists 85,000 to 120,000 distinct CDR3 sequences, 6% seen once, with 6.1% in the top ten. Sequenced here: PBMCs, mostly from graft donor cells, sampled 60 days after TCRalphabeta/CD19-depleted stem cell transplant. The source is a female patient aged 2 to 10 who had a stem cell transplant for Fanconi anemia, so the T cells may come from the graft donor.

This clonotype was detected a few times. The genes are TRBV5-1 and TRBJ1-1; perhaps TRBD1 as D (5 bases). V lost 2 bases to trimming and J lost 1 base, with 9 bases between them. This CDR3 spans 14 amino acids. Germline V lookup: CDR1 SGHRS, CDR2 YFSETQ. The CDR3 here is CASSFGTRNTEAFF. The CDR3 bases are TGCGCCAGCAGCTTCGGGACGCGGAACACTGAAGCTTTCTTT.

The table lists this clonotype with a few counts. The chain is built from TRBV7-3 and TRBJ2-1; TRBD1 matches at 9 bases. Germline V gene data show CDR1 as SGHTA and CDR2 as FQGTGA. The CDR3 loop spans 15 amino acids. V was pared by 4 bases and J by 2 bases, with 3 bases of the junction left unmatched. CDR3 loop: CASSSRQGAYNEQFF. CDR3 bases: TGTGCCAGCAGCTCCAGACAGGGGGCCTACAATGAGCAGTTCTTC.

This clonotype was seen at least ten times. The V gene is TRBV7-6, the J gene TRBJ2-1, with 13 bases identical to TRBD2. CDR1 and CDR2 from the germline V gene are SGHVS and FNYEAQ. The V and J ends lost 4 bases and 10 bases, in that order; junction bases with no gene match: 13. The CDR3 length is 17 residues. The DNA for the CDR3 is TGTGCCAGCAGCTCTCCCCCCGGGACTAGCGGGAAAGGCGAGCAGTTCTTC. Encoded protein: CASSSPPGTSGKGEQFF.

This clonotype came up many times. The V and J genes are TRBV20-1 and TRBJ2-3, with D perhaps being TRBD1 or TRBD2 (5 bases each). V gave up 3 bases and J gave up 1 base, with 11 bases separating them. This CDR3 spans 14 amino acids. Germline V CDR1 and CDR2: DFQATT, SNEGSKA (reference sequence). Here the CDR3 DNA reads TGCAGTGCTAGGGGGGAAAAGGGCACAGATACGCAGTATTTT. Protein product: CSARGEKGTDTQYF.

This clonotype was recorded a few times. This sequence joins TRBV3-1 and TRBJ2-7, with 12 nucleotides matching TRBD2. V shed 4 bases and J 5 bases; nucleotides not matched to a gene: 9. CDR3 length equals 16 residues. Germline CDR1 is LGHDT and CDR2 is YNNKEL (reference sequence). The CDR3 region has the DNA TGTGCCAGCAGCCTTAGACTAGCGGGAGTTGGCAACGAGCAGTACTTC. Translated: CASSLRLAGVGNEQYF.